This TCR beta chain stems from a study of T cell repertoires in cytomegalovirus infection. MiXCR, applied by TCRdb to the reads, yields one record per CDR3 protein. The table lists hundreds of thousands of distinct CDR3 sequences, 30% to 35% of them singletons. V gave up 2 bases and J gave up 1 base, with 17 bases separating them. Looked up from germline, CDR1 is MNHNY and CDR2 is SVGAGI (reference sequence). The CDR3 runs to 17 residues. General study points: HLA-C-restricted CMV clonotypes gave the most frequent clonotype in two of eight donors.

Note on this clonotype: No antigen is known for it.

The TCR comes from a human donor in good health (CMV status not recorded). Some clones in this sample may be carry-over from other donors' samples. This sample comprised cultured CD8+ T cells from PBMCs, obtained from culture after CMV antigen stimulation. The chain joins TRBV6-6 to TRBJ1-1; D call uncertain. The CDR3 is CASSYPYITDKNTEAFF. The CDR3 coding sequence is TGTGCCAGCAGTTACCCCTACATAACCGATAAGAACACTGAAGCTTTCTTT.